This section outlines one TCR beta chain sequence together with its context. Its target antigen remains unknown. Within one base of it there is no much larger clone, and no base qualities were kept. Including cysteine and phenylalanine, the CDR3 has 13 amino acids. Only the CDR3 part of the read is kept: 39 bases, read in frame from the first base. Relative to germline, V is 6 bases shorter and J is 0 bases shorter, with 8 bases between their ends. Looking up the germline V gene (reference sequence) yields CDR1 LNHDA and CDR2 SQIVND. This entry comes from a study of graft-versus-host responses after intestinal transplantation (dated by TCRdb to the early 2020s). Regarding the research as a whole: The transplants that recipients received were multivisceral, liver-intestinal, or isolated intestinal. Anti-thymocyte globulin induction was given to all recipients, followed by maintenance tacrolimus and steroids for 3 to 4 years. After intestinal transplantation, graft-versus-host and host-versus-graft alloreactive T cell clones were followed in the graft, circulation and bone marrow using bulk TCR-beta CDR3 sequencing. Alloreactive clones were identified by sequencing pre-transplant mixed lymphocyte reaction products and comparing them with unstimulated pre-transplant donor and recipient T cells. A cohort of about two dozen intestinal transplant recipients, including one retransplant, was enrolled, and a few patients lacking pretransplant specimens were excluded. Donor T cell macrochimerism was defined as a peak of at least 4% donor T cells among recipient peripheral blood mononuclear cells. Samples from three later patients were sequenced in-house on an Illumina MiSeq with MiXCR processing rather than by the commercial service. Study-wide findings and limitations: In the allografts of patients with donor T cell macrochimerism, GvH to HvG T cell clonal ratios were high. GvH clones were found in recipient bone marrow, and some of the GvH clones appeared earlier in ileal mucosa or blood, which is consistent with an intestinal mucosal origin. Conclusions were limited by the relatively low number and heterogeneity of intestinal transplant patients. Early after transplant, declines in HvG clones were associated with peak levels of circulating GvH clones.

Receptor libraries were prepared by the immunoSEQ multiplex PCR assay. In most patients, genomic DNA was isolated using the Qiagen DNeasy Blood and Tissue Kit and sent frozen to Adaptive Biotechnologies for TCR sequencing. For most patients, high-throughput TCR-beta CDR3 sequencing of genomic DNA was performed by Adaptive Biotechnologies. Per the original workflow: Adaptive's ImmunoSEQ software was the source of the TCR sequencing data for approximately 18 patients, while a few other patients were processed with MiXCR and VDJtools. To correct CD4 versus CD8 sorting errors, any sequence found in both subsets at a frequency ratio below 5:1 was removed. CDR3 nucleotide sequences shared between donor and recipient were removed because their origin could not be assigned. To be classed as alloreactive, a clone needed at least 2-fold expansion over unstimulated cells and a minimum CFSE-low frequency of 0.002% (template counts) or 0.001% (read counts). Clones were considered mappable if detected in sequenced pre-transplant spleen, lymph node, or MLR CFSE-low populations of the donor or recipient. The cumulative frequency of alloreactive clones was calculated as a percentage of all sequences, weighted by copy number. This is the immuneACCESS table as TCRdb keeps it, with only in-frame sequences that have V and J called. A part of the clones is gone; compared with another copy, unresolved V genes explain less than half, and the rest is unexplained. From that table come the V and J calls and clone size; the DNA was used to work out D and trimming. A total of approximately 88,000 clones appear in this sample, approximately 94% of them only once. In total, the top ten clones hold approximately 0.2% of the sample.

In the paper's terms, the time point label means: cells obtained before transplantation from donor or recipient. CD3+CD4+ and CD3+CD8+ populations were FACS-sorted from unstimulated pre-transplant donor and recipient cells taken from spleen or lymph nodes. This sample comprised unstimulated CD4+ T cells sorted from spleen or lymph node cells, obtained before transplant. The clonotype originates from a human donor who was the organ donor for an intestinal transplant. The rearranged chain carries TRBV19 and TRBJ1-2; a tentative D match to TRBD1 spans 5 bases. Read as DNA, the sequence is TGTGCCAGTAGAACAGGAGCTAACTATGGCTACACCTTC. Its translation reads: CASRTGANYGYTF.